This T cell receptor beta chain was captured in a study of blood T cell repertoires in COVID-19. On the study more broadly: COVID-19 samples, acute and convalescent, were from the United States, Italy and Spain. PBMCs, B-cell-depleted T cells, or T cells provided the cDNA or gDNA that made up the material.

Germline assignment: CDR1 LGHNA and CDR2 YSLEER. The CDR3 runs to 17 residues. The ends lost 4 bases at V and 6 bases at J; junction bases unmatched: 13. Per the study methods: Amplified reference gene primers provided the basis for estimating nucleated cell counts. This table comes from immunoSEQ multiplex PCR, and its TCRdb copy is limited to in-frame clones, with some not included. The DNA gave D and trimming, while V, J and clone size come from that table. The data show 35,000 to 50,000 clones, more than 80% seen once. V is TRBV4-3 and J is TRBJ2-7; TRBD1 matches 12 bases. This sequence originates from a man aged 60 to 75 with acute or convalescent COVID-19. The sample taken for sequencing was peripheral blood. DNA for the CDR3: TGCGCCAGCAGCCCCGCTCAGGGTGGGACAGGGGGCGCCGAGCAGTACTTC. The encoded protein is CASSPAQGGTGGAEQYF.